This T cell receptor beta chain comes out of a study of CD8+CD57+ T cells in acquired aplastic anemia. The overall study: Sorted CD4+ and CD8+ cells gave a mean 3.2 ug DNA, range about 0.17 to 27.4 ug. Study results and limitations: Patients and controls shared twenty-nine CD8+ CDR3 sequences.

Before being chosen for sequencing, patients had shown CD8+CD57+ cell expansion by flow cytometry. Severe acquired aplastic anemia affected all patients. Receipt of therapy had not occurred in any patient by the time of blood sampling. Genomic DNA constituted the template upon which TCR beta VDJ and CDR3 profiling was performed. Each CDR3 protein gets one entry after TCRdb re-called the reads with MiXCR. The sample includes 200,000 or so distinct CDR3 sequences, approximately 50% of them seen just once. The table lists this clonotype with a few counts. Its antigen is not identified. The CDR3 is 15 amino acids. V shed 5 bases and J 7 bases; nucleotides not matched to a gene: 13. Germline V gives CDR1 WSHSY, CDR2 SAAADI.

The receptor was derived from a human donor with aplastic anemia. The specimen sequenced was sorted CD4+, CD8+, or CD8+CD57+ T cells (not recorded which) from PBMCs. The rearrangement uses TRBV10-2 and TRBJ2-5, with 7 nucleotides matching TRBD2. CDR3 region: CASSQRDSQGGTQYF. CDR3 nucleotide sequence: TGCGCCAGCAGTCAGCGGGACTCCCAGGGTGGGACCCAGTACTTC.